This is a list of T cell receptor beta chains from one sample in a study of PD-1 blockade in mismatch repair-deficient tumors. Produced via immunoSEQ multiplex PCR; TCRdb's table is partial and in-frame only. The sample records about 19,000 clones, roughly 87% being singletons. Sequencing used PBMCs, obtained 52 weeks after starting pembrolizumab. These receptors all come from an adult with mismatch repair-deficient cancer. CDR3s include the opening cysteine and the closing phenylalanine or tryptophan. The D gene is left open where the match is weak. Some rows mark clone size as missing; the rest say once, few, many or name a class of expanded clone.

.	TRBJ1-1	TRBV7-3	.	TGTGCCAGCAGCCTCGCGGGGGGAAACACTGAAGCTTTCTTT	CASSLAGGNTEAFF
.	TRBJ1-1	TRBV15	TRBD1	TGTGCCACCAGCAGAATGGGACAGGGGGGGACTGAAGCTTTCTTT	CATSRMGQGGTEAFF
.	TRBJ2-1	TRBV5-4	.	TGTGCCAGCAGCTTGGAAGGCGGGGAGCAGTTCTTC	CASSLEGGEQFF
.	TRBJ2-3	TRBV7-7	.	TGTGCCAGCAGCTTTGACTCCTTCGCCACAGATACGCAGTATTTT	CASSFDSFATDTQYF
.	TRBJ1-4	TRBV18	.	TGTGCCAGCTCACCTGCAGGAAATAATGAAAAACTGTTTTTT	CASSPAGNNEKLFF
.	TRBJ2-2	TRBV10-3	TRBD1	TGTGCCATCAGCACCCGGGACAGGGAAGGGGGCCGGGAGCTGTTTTTT	CAISTRDREGGRELFF
once	TRBJ2-1	TRBV27	TRBD2	TGTGCCAGCAGTTTTTCGGCGGGAGAACACTACAATGAGCAGTTCTTC	CASSFSAGEHYNEQFF
.	TRBJ2-1	TRBV7-3	TRBD2	TGTGCCAGCAGCTTAGGGACTAGCGGGAATGAGCAGTTCTTC	CASSLGTSGNEQFF
few	TRBJ2-7	TRBV27	TRBD1	TGTGCCAGCAGCCCCGGGACAGGGGTCAGGGGGCAGTACTTC	CASSPGTGVRGQYF
.	TRBJ1-3	TRBV7-3	.	TGTGCCAGCAGCCCCACGGGGGGCCCTGGAAACACCATATATTTT	CASSPTGGPGNTIYF
few	TRBJ2-7	TRBV5-1	TRBD1	TGCGCCAGCAGCTTGCTAAACAGGGGGCCCACCTACGAGCAGTACTTC	CASSLLNRGPTYEQYF
once	TRBJ1-2	TRBV29-1	TRBD1	TGCAGCGTCCCAGGACAGGGGAGTATGAGGGAGTCCTATGGCTACACCTTC	CSVPGQGSMRESYGYTF
.	TRBJ2-3	TRBV27	.	TGTGCCAGCACCCCTTCGGGCGGGGATACGCAGTATTTT	CASTPSGGDTQYF